This T cell receptor (beta chain) appears in the sequencing data of a study of blood T cell repertoires in COVID-19. At the level of the study: Specimens from acute and convalescent COVID-19 originated in the United States, Italy and Spain. PBMCs, B-cell-depleted T cells, or T cells were the source of the cDNA or gDNA that made up the material.

Methods used by the authors: How many nucleated cells were present was estimated from reference gene primer amplification. This table comes from immunoSEQ multiplex PCR, and its TCRdb copy is limited to in-frame clones, with some not included. Clone size and the V and J calls come from that table; the DNA yielded D and trimming. In the table there are 200,000 or so clones, approximately 85% of which are singletons. The CDR3 sequence is 14 residues long. J gave up 6 bases and V 5 bases, and 3 bases lay outside the gene matches. CDR1 is LNHDA and CDR2 is SQIVND in the germline V gene (reference sequence).

This clonotype originated in a woman between 65 and 79 years old with active or convalescent COVID-19. The chain is built from TRBV19 and TRBJ2-7, with 14 nucleotides matching TRBD2. Sequencing used peripheral blood. The CDR3 nucleotides read TGTGCCAGTAGTCGGGGGACTAGCGGGAGCGAGCAGTACTTC. This sequence encodes CASSRGTSGSEQYF.